The 32 T cell receptor beta chains listed next were all sequenced from one sample in a study of cytomegalovirus exposure and HLA in healthy donors. With 60 Vbeta and 13 Jbeta primers, the PCR was carried out. The repertoire was sequenced with immunoSEQ multiplex PCR; TCRdb's copy has only in-frame clones and lacks some. This table holds 100,000 to 150,000 clones, about 81% found once. The sample taken for sequencing was PBMCs. These receptors originate from a woman in her thirties in good health and CMV-seronegative.

The V and J genes are TRBV11-2 and TRBJ2-1, with 14 nucleotides matching TRBD2. In germline, CDR1 is SGHAT, CDR2 FQNNGV. The V segment lost 5 bases and the J segment 1 base; nucleotides outside the gene matches: 7. The CDR3 is 18 residues long. In DNA, the CDR3 is TGTGCCAGCAGCCGACTAGCGGGGGGGCTCACGTCCTACAATGAGCAGTTCTTC. Protein sequence: CASSRLAGGLTSYNEQFF.

In DNA form, the CDR3 reads TGTGCCAGCAGCTTATACGGGACAGGGTTAAATGAGCAGTTCTTC. Residues: CASSLYGTGLNEQFF. This chain links TRBV5-6 with TRBJ2-1, with 9 bases fitting TRBD1. The CDR3 contains 15 residues. The junction had 7 bases not matched to a gene; V was cut back by 2 bases and J by 7 bases. Germline V gene lookup returns CDR1 SGHDT and CDR2 YYEEEE. Drawing the rest from reference TRBV5-6 and TRBJ2-1, the complete variable domain is DAGVTQSPTHLIKTRGQQVTLRCSPKSGHDTVSWYQQALGQGPQFIFQYYEEEERQRGNFPDRFSGHQFPNYSSELNVNALLLGDSALYLCASSLYGTGLNEQFFGPGTRLTVL.

V usage is TRBV7-8 and J usage is TRBJ1-1; possibly TRBD1 for D (6 bases). This CDR3 is built from 17 residues. V was pared by 2 bases and J by 2 bases, with 18 bases between. The germline gives CDR1 SGHVS, CDR2 FQNEAQ. This chain's CDR3 is CASSLRLQGRGNTEAFF. The CDR3, as DNA: TGTGCCAGCAGCTTAAGGTTACAGGGTAGGGGAAACACTGAAGCTTTCTTT.

The chain couples TRBV6-5 to TRBJ1-3; D gene ambiguous. The CDR3 loop spans 16 amino acids. The germline CDR1 and CDR2 sequences are MNHEY and SVGAGI. V lost 0 bases and J 0 bases, leaving 9 bases between the germline ends. This CDR3 reads CASSYSHPSSGNTIYF. Here the CDR3 DNA reads TGTGCCAGCAGTTACTCGCACCCGAGCTCTGGAAACACCATATATTTT.

This clone was seen only once. The rearrangement links TRBV5-4 to TRBJ2-1; maybe TRBD1 (8 bases). This CDR3 has 14 residues. Germline CDR1 SGHNT, CDR2 YYREEE (reference sequence). V gave up 0 bases and J gave up 9 bases, with 13 bases separating them. CDR3 bases: TGTGCCAGCAGCTTGGGACAGGGGAGGGGTGAGCAGTTCTTC. Amino acid sequence: CASSLGQGRGEQFF.

In this sample, this clone turned up a few times. The V and J genes are TRBV6-5 and TRBJ2-7, with D hard to call. Trimming removed 5 bases from V and 9 bases from J, with 11 bases in between. Germline V gene data show CDR1 as MNHEY and CDR2 as SVGAGI. The CDR3 is 11 amino acids. CDR3 sequence reads: CASSRAGRQYF. CDR3 nucleotides: TGTGCCAGCAGTCGCGCAGGTCGGCAGTACTTC.

The CDR3 bases are TGTGCAAGTCGCTTAGTCCCACCCTGCGACGAGCAGTACTTC. It encodes CASRLVPPCDEQYF. This chain links TRBV12-2 with TRBJ2-7; TRBD2, the table's D call, was not compared with the DNA. TRBV12-2 corresponds to a pseudogene. The CDR3 runs to 14 residues.

This clone was recorded a few times. The V and J genes are TRBV6-5 and TRBJ2-5; D not certain. This CDR3 region has 15 residues. Germline-derived CDR1 and CDR2 are MNHEY and SVGAGI. Trimming removed 0 bases from V and 5 bases from J, with 13 bases in between. The CDR3 nucleotides read TGTGCCAGCAGTTACTCAGGTAGTAGCTACGAGACCCAGTACTTC. Protein product: CASSYSGSSYETQYF.

In nucleotides, the CDR3 is TGTGCCAGCAGTCAACAGAATAGCAATCAGCCCCAGCATTTT. This codes for CASSQQNSNQPQHF. The chain is built from TRBV6-1 and TRBJ1-5; D is uncertain. This CDR3 comprises 14 residues. The V gene's germline CDR1 is MNHNS and CDR2 SASEGT. The V and J ends lost 5 bases and 0 bases respectively, with 8 bases between them.

The V and J genes are TRBV4-2 and TRBJ1-4; 7 bases are a match to TRBD1. Per the germline V gene, CDR1 is LGHNA and CDR2 is YNFKEQ. The length of the CDR3 is 16 residues. V was pared by 0 bases and J by 4 bases, with 5 bases of the junction left unmatched. CDR3 sequence: CASSQDGAGGNEKLFF. In DNA form, the CDR3 reads TGTGCCAGCAGCCAAGATGGGGCAGGGGGTAATGAAAAACTGTTTTTT.

This chain uses TRBV15 with TRBJ2-7, with 10 bases matching TRBD1. CDR1 is LNHNV and CDR2 is YYDKDF in the germline V gene (reference sequence). The CDR3 sequence is 17 residues long. V lost 2 bases, J lost 2 bases, and 9 bases stayed unmatched. The CDR3, as DNA: TGTGCCACCAGCAGAACGTTGCCGGGACAGGGGACCTACGAGCAGTACTTC. This encodes CATSRTLPGQGTYEQYF.

This clone came up a few times. The rearrangement links TRBV25-1 to TRBJ2-7, with 7 positions matching TRBD1. In germline, CDR1 is MGHDK, CDR2 SYGVNS. Trimming cost V 3 bases and J 1 base; bases outside gene matches: 6. The CDR3 is 15 residues long. CDR3 sequence (DNA): TGTGCCAGCAGTGATCCGACAGGGTTGTCCTACGAGCAGTACTTC. It yields the protein CASSDPTGLSYEQYF.

The rearrangement joins TRBV5-5 to TRBJ1-4; tentatively, D is TRBD1 (5 bases). V was trimmed by 5 bases and J by 5 bases, leaving 16 bases between them. CDR1 SGHKS and CDR2 YYEKEE come from the germline V gene (reference sequence). CDR3 length equals 15 residues. The CDR3 DNA reads as TGTGCCAGCAGAGTGGACCCGGGGGTCAATGAAAAACTGTTTTTT. It translates to CASRVDPGVNEKLFF.

A few counts support this clone. The chain couples TRBV7-6 to TRBJ2-3; D possibly corresponds to TRBD1 (6 bases). Trimming pared 5 bases from V and 3 bases from J, leaving 18 bases between. Per germline, CDR1 SGHVS and CDR2 FNYEAQ. CDR3 length equals 16 residues. CDR3 sequence reads: CASSLTTGRATDTQYF. The CDR3 DNA sequence: TGTGCCAGCAGCCTAACGACAGGCCGGGCGACAGATACGCAGTATTTT.

This rearrangement joins TRBV11-2 to TRBJ2-7, with TRBD2 matching 7 bases. Germline V lookup: CDR1 SGHAT, CDR2 FQNNGV. This CDR3 is built from 16 residues. V dropped 1 base and J dropped 0; count of bases not matched to a gene: 6. CDR3 in DNA: TGTGCCAGCAGCTTAGCTGGCGGGAGATTCTCCTACGAGCAGTACTTC. Translating gives CASSLAGGRFSYEQYF.

DNA of the CDR3: TGCGCCAGCATTGACAGTTCCACTGAAGCTTTCTTT. The encoded protein is CASIDSSTEAFF. The J gene is TRBJ1-1, the V gene TRBV10-2, with D maybe TRBD1 (5 bases). The V gene's germline CDR1 is WSHSY and CDR2 SAAADI. V dropped 7 bases and J dropped 4 bases, with 10 bases sitting between them. The CDR3 totals 12 residues.

The V call is TRBV5-6, the J call TRBJ2-5; TRBD1 might be the D (6 bases). With 1 base removed from V and 5 bases from J, the gap between germline ends came to 9 bases. Per germline, CDR1 SGHDT and CDR2 YYEEEE. The CDR3 length is 13 residues. DNA for the CDR3: TGTGCCAGCAGCTTGTACAGGGTGGAGACCCAGTACTTC. It codes for CASSLYRVETQYF. Full variable domain (rest looked up from reference TRBV5-6 and TRBJ2-5): DAGVTQSPTHLIKTRGQQVTLRCSPKSGHDTVSWYQQALGQGPQFIFQYYEEEERQRGNFPDRFSGHQFPNYSSELNVNALLLGDSALYLCASSLYRVETQYFGPGTRLLVL.

This clone appeared a few times. The chain carries TRBV6-1 and TRBJ1-4; perhaps TRBD1 as D (6 bases). This CDR3 region has 15 residues. Germline-derived CDR1 and CDR2 are MNHNS and SASEGT. Trimming cost V 3 bases and J 1 base, with 9 bases left between them. This CDR3 reads CASSELTGTNEKLFF. DNA of the CDR3: TGTGCCAGCAGTGAGTTGACAGGAACTAATGAAAAACTGTTTTTT.

This clone was detected only a few times. V gene TRBV9 combines with J gene TRBJ1-1, with 11 positions matching TRBD1. V was clipped by 3 bases and J by 5 bases; unmatched bases: 6. Germline V lookup: CDR1 SGDLS, CDR2 YYNGEE. There are 15 residues in the CDR3. The CDR3 region has the DNA TGTGCCAGCAGCGGGACAGGGGGCCCGAGGACTGAAGCTTTCTTT. Translation: CASSGTGGPRTEAFF.

V is TRBV18 and J is TRBJ1-1; 11 bases are shared with TRBD1. Germline CDR1 is KGHSH and CDR2 is LQKENI. V was clipped by 3 bases and J by 11 bases; unmatched bases: 8. The CDR3 is 14 amino acids. The CDR3 loop is CASSPQGTGGRAFF. The CDR3 nucleotides read TGTGCCAGCTCACCCCAAGGGACAGGGGGTCGGGCTTTCTTT.

The chain uses TRBV4-3 and TRBJ2-3; 7 bases align to TRBD2. CDR3 length: 16 amino acids. Germline V gene data show CDR1 as LGHNA and CDR2 as YSLEER. Unmatched junction bases numbered 8, after V lost 2 bases and J lost 3 bases. CDR3 coding DNA: TGCGCCAGCAGCCAAACGACTGGCGGGAGTACAGATACGCAGTATTTT. It translates to CASSQTTGGSTDTQYF.

On this clone: A read error may account for a junction end that differs from germline. The gene calls are TRBV7-7 and TRBJ2-7; D is possibly TRBD1 (6 bases). CDR3 size: 14 residues. Germline CDR1 and CDR2: SSHAT and FNYEAQ (reference sequence). CDR3 DNA sequence: TGTGCTAGCAGCCCCCGGGACACCTCCTACGAGCAGTACTTC. Translated, it gives CASSPRDTSYEQYF.

The chain joins TRBV7-9 to TRBJ1-5, with 7 nucleotides matching TRBD1. The length of the CDR3 is 13 residues. Per germline, CDR1 SEHNR and CDR2 FQNEAQ (reference sequence). J gave up 7 bases and V 3 bases, and 3 bases lay outside the gene matches. CDR3 sequence: CASSFEGAQPQHF. DNA for the CDR3: TGTGCCAGCAGCTTCGAGGGGGCCCAGCCCCAGCATTTT.

The V call is TRBV5-6, the J call TRBJ2-1; 11 bases line up with TRBD2. The ends lost 7 bases at V and 5 bases at J; junction bases unmatched: 11. The CDR3 totals 16 residues. Germline-derived CDR1 and CDR2 are SGHDT and YYEEEE. DNA for the CDR3: TGTGCCAGCCGACAACCGGGACTAGCGGCCAACAATGAGCAGTTCTTC. Its protein product is CASRQPGLAANNEQFF.

This chain links TRBV9 with TRBJ2-1; D perhaps matches TRBD1 (6 bases). CDR3 size: 13 residues. V lost 7 bases to trimming and J lost 3 bases, with 11 bases between them. Germline lookup yields CDR1 SGDLS and CDR2 YYNGEE. This chain's CDR3 is CASGGQFYNEQFF. CDR3 in DNA: TGTGCCAGCGGAGGACAGTTCTACAATGAGCAGTTCTTC.

The J gene is TRBJ2-1, the V gene TRBV19, with TRBD2 identical over 9 bases. Germline V gene data show CDR1 as LNHDA and CDR2 as SQIVND (reference sequence). The junction had 11 bases not matched to a gene; V was cut back by 11 bases and J by 6 bases. The CDR3 covers 14 residues. CDR3 coding DNA: TGTGCCTCGGGCGGGAGGGGTGTGATCAATGAGCAGTTCTTC. The encoded protein is CASGGRGVINEQFF.

This clone occurred a few times. V gene TRBV7-9 combines with J gene TRBJ1-3, with D maybe TRBD1 (5 bases). CDR1 SEHNR and CDR2 FQNEAQ come from the germline V gene (reference sequence). The CDR3 is 16 residues long. V was shortened by 5 bases and J by 1 base, with 15 bases between the two germline ends. CDR3 in amino acids: CASSPPGVKSGNTIYF. As DNA, the CDR3 is TGTGCCAGCAGCCCACCGGGGGTGAAATCTGGAAACACCATATATTTT.

This rearrangement joins TRBV18 to TRBJ1-1; maybe TRBD1 (6 bases). The CDR3 spans 13 residues. Trimming left V 5 bases short and J 1 base short, with 8 bases between. Germline CDR1 KGHSH, CDR2 LQKENI. The CDR3 DNA reads as TGTGCCAGCTCAAAAGGGGGGAACACTGAAGCTTTCTTT. The encoded protein is CASSKGGNTEAFF.

The V call is TRBV11-3, the J call TRBJ2-1, with D perhaps matching TRBD1 (5 bases). The germline V and J ends were trimmed by 8 bases and 5 bases, with 13 bases remaining between them. The germline V gene encodes CDR1 SGHNT and CDR2 YENEEA. This CDR3 is built from 13 residues. CDR3 DNA sequence: TGTGCCAGCGCACGACAGTTTAACAATGAGCAGTTCTTC. Residues: CASARQFNNEQFF.

J is TRBJ1-2 and V is TRBV7-2, with unresolved D. The CDR3 is made up of 14 amino acids. Trimming left V 1 base short and J 6 bases short, with 12 bases between. The germline gives CDR1 SGHTA, CDR2 FQGNSA. The DNA of the CDR3 is TGTGCCAGCAGCTTAGACTTAAGTCGGGATGGCTACACCTTC. It is translated as CASSLDLSRDGYTF.

V and J are TRBV4-1 and TRBJ1-5; tentatively, D is TRBD1 (5 bases). The V end lost 1 base, the J end lost 6 bases, and 10 bases lay between the germline ends. CDR1 MGHRA and CDR2 YSYEKL come from the germline V gene. This CDR3 has 14 residues. The chain's CDR3 is CASSQVLQGQPQHF. The CDR3 nucleotides are TGCGCCAGCAGCCAAGTACTTCAGGGTCAGCCCCAGCATTTT.

This clone was seen a few times. This chain links TRBV7-3 with TRBJ1-5, with 7 bases identical to TRBD1. CDR1 SGHTA and CDR2 FQGTGA come from the germline V gene. V gave up 5 bases and J gave up 0 bases; unmatched junction bases: 4. The CDR3 contains 15 residues. The CDR3 loop reads CASSRTGYSNQPQHF. In nucleotides, the CDR3 is TGTGCCAGCAGCAGGACAGGATATAGCAATCAGCCCCAGCATTTT.